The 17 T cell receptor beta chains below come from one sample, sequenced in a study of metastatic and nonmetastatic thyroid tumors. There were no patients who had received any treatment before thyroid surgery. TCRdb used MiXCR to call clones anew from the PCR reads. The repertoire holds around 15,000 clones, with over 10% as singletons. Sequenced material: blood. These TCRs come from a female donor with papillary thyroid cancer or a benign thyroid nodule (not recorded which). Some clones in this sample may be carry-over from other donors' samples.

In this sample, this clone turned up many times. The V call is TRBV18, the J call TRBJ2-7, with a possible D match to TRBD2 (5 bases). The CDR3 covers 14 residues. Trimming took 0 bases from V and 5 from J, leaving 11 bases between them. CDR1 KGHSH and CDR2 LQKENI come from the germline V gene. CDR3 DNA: TGTGCCAGCTCACCACCTCCCTCCGGGGACGAGCAGTACTTC. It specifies CASSPPPSGDEQYF.

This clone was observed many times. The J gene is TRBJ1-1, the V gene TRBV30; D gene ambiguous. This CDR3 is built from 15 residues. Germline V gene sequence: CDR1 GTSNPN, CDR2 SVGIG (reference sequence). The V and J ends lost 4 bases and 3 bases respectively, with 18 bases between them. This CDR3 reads CAWTRGPGLDTEAFF. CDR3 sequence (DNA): TGTGCCTGGACCCGTGGGCCGGGGTTGGACACTGAAGCTTTCTTT.

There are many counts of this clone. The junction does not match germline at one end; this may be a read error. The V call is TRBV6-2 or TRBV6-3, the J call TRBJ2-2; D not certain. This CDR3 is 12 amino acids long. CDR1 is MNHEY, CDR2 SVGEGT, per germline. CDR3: CASSYSTEELFF. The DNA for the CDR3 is TGTGCCAGCAGTTACTCTACCGAGGAGCTGTTTTTT.

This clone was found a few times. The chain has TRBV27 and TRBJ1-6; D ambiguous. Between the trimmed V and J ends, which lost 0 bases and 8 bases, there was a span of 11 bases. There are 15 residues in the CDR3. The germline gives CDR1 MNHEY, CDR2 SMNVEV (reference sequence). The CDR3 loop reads CASSLSQGWDSPLHF. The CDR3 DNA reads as TGTGCCAGCAGTTTATCGCAAGGATGGGATTCACCCCTCCACTTT.

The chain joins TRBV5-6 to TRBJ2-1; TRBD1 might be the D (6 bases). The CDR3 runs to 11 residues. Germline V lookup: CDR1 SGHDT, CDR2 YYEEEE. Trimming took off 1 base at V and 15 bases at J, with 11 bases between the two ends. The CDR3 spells CASSLSGDPFF. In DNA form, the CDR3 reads TGTGCCAGCAGCTTGTCAGGGGACCCGTTCTTC.

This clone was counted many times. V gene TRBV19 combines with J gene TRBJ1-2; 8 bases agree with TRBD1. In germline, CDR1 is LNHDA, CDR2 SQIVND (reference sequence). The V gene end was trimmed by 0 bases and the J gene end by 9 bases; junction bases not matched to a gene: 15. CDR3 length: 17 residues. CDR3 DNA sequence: TGTGCCAGTAGTATAGATATGCAGGGGGCAATTCAGATCCGCTACACCTTC. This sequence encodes CASSIDMQGAIQIRYTF.

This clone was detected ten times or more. For the CDR3, the DNA is TGTGCCAGCAGCTTGGATTGGTACTCTGGAAACACCATATATTTT. This codes for CASSLDWYSGNTIYF. The gene calls are TRBV5-8 and TRBJ1-3; D is ambiguous. This CDR3 is built from 15 residues. The germline V and J ends were trimmed by 0 bases and 0 bases, with 7 bases remaining between them. Germline-derived CDR1 and CDR2 are SGHTS and YDEGEE.

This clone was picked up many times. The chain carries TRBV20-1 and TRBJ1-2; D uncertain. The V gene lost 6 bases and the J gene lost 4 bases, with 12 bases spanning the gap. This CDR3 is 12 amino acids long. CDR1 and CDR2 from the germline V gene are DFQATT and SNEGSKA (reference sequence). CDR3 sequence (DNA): TGCAGTGCCCGACCGGAACCCTATGGCTACACCTTC. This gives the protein CSARPEPYGYTF.

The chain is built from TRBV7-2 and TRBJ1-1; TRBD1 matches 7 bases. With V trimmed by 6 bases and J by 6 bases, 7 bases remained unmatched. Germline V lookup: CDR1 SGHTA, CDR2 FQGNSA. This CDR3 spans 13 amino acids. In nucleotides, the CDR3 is TGTGCCAGCAGTTATTACAGGGGTGCTGAAGCTTTCTTT. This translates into CASSYYRGAEAFF.

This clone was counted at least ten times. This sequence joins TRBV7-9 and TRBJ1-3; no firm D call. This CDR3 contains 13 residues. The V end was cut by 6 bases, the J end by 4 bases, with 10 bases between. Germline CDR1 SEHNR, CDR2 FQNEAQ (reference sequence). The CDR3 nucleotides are TGTGCCAGCAGACCCGCATCCGGAAACACCATATATTTT. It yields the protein CASRPASGNTIYF. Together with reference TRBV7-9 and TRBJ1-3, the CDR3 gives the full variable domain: DTGVSQNPRHKITKRGQNVTFRCDPISEHNRLYWYRQTLGQGPEFLTYFQNEAQLEKSRLLSDRFSAERPKGSFSTLEIQRTEQGDSAMYLCASRPASGNTIYFGEGSWLTVV.

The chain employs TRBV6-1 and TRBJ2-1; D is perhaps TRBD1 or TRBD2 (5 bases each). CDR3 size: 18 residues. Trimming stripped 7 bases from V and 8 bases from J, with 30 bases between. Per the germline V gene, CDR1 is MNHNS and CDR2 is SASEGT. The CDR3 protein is CASIGRSSGAGGGYEQFF. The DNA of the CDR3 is TGTGCCAGCATTGGGCGTAGCTCTGGGGCCGGAGGTGGGTATGAGCAGTTCTTC.

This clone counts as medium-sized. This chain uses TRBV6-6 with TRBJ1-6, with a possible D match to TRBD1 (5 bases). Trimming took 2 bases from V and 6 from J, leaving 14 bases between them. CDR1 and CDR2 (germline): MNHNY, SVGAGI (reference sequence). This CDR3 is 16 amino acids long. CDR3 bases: TGTGCCAGCAGTTACGGAGCAAGGGGTCTTAATTCACCCCTCCACTTT. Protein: CASSYGARGLNSPLHF.

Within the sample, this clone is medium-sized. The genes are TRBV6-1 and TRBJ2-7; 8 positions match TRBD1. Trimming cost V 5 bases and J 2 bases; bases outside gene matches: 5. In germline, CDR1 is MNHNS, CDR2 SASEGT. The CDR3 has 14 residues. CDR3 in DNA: TGTGCCAGCAGTTTCGCAGGGGGCGCCTACGAGCAGTACTTC. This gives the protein CASSFAGGAYEQYF.

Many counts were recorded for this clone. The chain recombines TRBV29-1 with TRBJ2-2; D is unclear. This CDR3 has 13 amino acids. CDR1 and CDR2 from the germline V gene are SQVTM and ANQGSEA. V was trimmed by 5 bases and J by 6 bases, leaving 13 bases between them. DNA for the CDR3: TGCAGCGTTCGCGAAGGGTGGGCCGGGGAGCTGTTTTTT. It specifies CSVREGWAGELFF.

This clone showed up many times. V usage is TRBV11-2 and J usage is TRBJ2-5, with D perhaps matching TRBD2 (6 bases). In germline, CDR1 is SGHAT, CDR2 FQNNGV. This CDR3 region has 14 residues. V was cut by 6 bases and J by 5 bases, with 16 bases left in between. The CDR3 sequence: CASSRVTREETQYF. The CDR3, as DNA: TGTGCCAGCAGTCGAGTGACCCGGGAGGAGACCCAGTACTTC.

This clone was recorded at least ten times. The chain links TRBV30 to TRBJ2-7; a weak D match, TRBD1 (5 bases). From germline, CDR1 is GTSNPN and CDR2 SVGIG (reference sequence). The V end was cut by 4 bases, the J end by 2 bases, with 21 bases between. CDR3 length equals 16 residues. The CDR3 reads CAWTPKAGMAPYEQYF. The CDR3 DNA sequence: TGTGCCTGGACCCCCAAGGCAGGGATGGCCCCCTACGAGCAGTACTTC.

The CDR3: CASSTGTGVLDQPQHF. CDR3 DNA: TGTGCCAGTAGTACGGGGACAGGTGTGTTAGATCAGCCCCAGCATTTT. The chain couples TRBV19 to TRBJ1-5, with TRBD1 matching over 8 bases. The CDR3 length is 16 residues. Unmatched junction bases numbered 10, after V lost 4 bases and J lost 5 bases. Germline assignment: CDR1 LNHDA and CDR2 SQIVND (reference sequence).